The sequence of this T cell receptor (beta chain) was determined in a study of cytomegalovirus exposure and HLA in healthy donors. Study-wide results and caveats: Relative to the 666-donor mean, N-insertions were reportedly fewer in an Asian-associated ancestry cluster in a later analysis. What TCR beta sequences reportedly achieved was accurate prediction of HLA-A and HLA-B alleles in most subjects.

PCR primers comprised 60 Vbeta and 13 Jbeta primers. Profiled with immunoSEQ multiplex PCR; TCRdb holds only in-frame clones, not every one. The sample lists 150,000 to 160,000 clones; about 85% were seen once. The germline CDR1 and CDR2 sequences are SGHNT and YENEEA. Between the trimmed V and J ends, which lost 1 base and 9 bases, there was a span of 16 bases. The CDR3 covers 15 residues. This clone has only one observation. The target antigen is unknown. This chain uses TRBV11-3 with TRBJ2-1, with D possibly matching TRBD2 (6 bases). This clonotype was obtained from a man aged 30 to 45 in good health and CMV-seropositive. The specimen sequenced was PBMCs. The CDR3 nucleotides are TGTGCCAGCAGCTTAGGGGTCGGGAGCGGCGCTGAGCAGTTCTTC. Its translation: CASSLGVGSGAEQFF. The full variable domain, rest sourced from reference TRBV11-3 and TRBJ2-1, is EAGVVQSPRYKIIEKKQPVAFWCNPISGHNTLYWYLQNLGQGPELLIRYENEEAVDDSQLPKDRFSAERLKGVDSTLKIQPAELGDSAVYLCASSLGVGSGAEQFFGPGTRLTVL.